The text below deals with one TCR beta chain. This clonotype was detected only a few times. No cognate antigen has been identified for it. Base-call qualities are not available, and no considerably larger clone is one nucleotide away. The protocol used for the library was UMI-ligation and nested PCR. To cover both TRBC1 and TRBC2, the beta constant-region primer consisted of an equimolar mix of two oligonucleotides. The ligated cDNA went through four rounds of PCR with nested alpha and beta constant-region primers together with the SP2 primer. A single-stranded oligonucleotide containing the SP2 primer and a 12-nucleotide UMI was joined to the 3' end of the cDNA by T4 RNA ligase 1. Incubation of the ligation reaction was carried out at 16 degrees C for about 20-25 hours. To avoid over-amplification, PCR2 was usually performed as a SYBR Green qPCR and halted once a predetermined threshold was reached. All purifications after the first were performed with Agencourt AMPure XP magnetic beads. Libraries were quantified by Qubit and checked on a TapeStation, where a main peak was expected near 650 bp. Pooled libraries were sequenced on an Illumina MiSeq using v2 2x251 paired-end kits, and typically roughly 0.95-2.2 million reads were obtained per sample. Libraries were pooled at about 4 nM per sample, and roughly 4.5-8% PhiX was added to improve cluster recognition. The study's processing was this. FASTQ reads processed by Demultiplexor were assigned V and J genes by Decombinator through tag matching that tolerated a single base-pair mismatch. Collapsinator relied on UMIs to fix sequencing errors as well as frequency errors caused by PCR heterogeneity. CDR3Translator translated TCRs and extracted CDR3s from the conserved cysteine to the FGXG phenylalanine, flagging non-productive sequences. Gini, Shannon entropy and inverse Simpson indices were calculated on repertoires that had been subsampled to equal numbers of UMI-defined TCRs. Within the linear range, a power law was fitted by maximum likelihood to the distributions of clonotype abundance. On one naive CD8 sample, the pipeline and MIGEC gave similar UMI counts, unique TCR numbers and clonal distributions. A set of roughly 6,600 CMV-associated CDR3 sequences, compiled from VDJdb and a published dataset, was used to search the repertoires. TCRdb reanalyzed the raw reads on its own, using fastp at Q25 for trimming and MiXCR for clone calling, and kept in-frame beta chains. Identical CDR3 protein sequences are pooled into one entry, listed with their most common genes and DNA. These V and J calls are TCRdb output, not the study's own analysis. The sample table shows 95,000 to 150,000 distinct CDR3 sequences, and roughly 32% are seen once. The leading ten clones occupy about 0.85% of the sample.

The data belong to a study of naive and memory T cell subsets (dated by TCRdb to 2015 to 2018). For the wider study: Sorted naive and memory T cell subsets from peripheral blood were analyzed in the study using a UMI-based, open-source pipeline for TCR alpha and beta sequencing. Complete agreement was observed between the functional CMV T cell responses and the IgG serology results. RNA was DNase-treated and reverse transcribed with TCR constant-region primers, mostly using SuperScript III. Overall study results and their limits: In both CD4 and CD8 cells, a rise in Gini index and a fall in Shannon and inverse Simpson diversity were observed from naive through CM, EM and EMRA. The abundance of TCRs followed a power law with an exponent that differed between naive and memory subsets yet stayed consistent across the three individuals. RNA-based TCR counts may be affected by expression changes linked to T cell activation and differentiation. After error correction, over 95% of naive TCR sequences appeared only once, giving much steeper abundance distributions than memory subsets. The repertoire findings for the naive and memory subsets could not be validated against a ground truth, as none was available. Each clonotype was defined as a single alpha or beta chain sequence rather than as a paired alpha/beta receptor.

From the second PCR step onward, the TCR alpha chain libraries and the TCR beta chain libraries were amplified separately. CMV status of each donor was established by measuring IFNgamma production from CD4+ T cells after fresh PBMCs were stimulated overnight with CMV viral lysate. CD4 T cells were positively selected with Miltenyi beads, followed by positive selection of CD8 T cells from the CD4-negative fraction. Cells stained for CD3, CD4, CD8, CD45RA, CD27 and a live/dead dye were sorted on a BD Aria II into four subsets by CD45RA and CD27. Blood was obtained from three healthy volunteers, and the blood from each volunteer was fractionated into CD4 and CD8 T cells and subsequently into four differentiation subsets. Roughly 130 ml of peripheral blood was collected from each donor, and PBMC were isolated by Ficoll-Paque PLUS density-gradient centrifugation. Sorted cells were lysed in RLT buffer, after which RNA was extracted using a Qiagen RNeasy kit and stored at -80 degrees C.

This TCR was recovered from a human donor in good health. The material sequenced was central memory CD4+ T cells from blood. The cell subset or site label here, explained by the study, means: central memory, CD45RA- CD27+.

The CDR3 protein sequence reads: CSSVVAFYEQYF. The sequenced DNA: TGCAGTTCCGTCGTTGCATTCTACGAGCAGTACTTC. The chain links TRBV20-1 with TRBJ2-7; no D gene call is confident. A distance of 14 bases separates the germline ends of V and J, which lose 8 bases and 3 bases respectively. From a lookup of the germline V gene (reference sequence), CDR1 and CDR2 are DFQATT and SNEGSKA. The CDR3 measures 12 amino acids from cysteine to phenylalanine. Kept here is only the CDR3 DNA, which spans 36 bases and is read in frame from base 1.